Reported below is one T cell receptor (beta chain). Its antigen remains unidentified. Authors' processing steps: ImmunoSEQ yielded junction-only sequences lacking quality scores, so filtering differed. Produced via immunoSEQ multiplex PCR; TCRdb's table is partial and in-frame only. V, J and clone size were drawn from that table, and D and trimming were deduced from the DNA. The data hold over 2 million clones, with approximately 95% observed a single time. CDR1 and CDR2 from the germline V gene are MNHNY and SVGAGI (reference sequence). This CDR3 region has 15 residues. With 8 bases clipped from V and 7 bases from J, the junction kept 12 bases outside the gene matches. This entry belongs to a study of shared clonotypes between healthy human individuals. Overall study findings and caveats: Larger estimated richness was generally seen in naive subsets than in memory subsets.

The rearrangement joins TRBV6-6 to TRBJ2-4; 9 bases match TRBD2. The TCR originated in a man aged 18 to 30 in good health. The material sequenced was naive CD4+ T cells sorted from blood. The subset here: CD45RA+ positively selected. The CDR3 coding sequence is TGTGCCAGCTCCGAGGGGACTAGCCATGCGAACATTCAGTACTTC. It translates to CASSEGTSHANIQYF.